The sequence of this TCR beta chain was determined in a study of cytomegalovirus exposure and HLA in healthy donors. Study-level information: A subsequent analysis stated that the 120 or so validation repertoires were run on the same platform as the 650 to 850 first-cohort repertoires. Findings and limits, study-wide: Later, an analysis found that TCR clusters from the first cohort tended to co-occur in the 120 or so validation repertoires. Confirmation in vitro established that a few CMV-associated chains were specific for CMV antigens.

In regard to this clone: No antigen is known for it.

The germline CDR1 and CDR2 sequences are MDHEN and SYDVKM. V dropped 8 bases and J dropped 0 bases, with 11 bases sitting between them. The CDR3 has 15 amino acids. Produced via immunoSEQ multiplex PCR; TCRdb's table is partial and in-frame only. The sample includes about 250,000 clones, over 75% of them seen just once. The material sequenced was PBMCs. The TCR originated in a man aged 18 to 35 in good health and CMV-seropositive. The V and J genes are TRBV28 and TRBJ2-6, with unresolved D. CDR3 sequence: CASRVGFSGANVLTF. The DNA of the CDR3 is TGTGCCAGCCGCGTCGGGTTCTCTGGGGCCAACGTCCTGACTTTC.